These 13 T cell receptor beta chains were all obtained from the same sample, sequenced in a study of T cells expressing NK-cell markers. TCRdb reanalyzed the 5' RACE reads and collapses them to one entry per CDR3 protein, without DNA. With about 460,000 distinct CDR3 sequences in the sample, the ten largest clones hold around 1.4%. The sample comprised blood T cells: a sorted CD56 or NKG2C T cell subset, CD4+ or CD8+ T cells, or bulk PBMC T cells (not recorded which). These receptors all come from a woman aged 45 to 65 in good health.

CDR3: CASSQQKPGSQRHQPQHF. The genes are TRBV4-1 and TRBJ1-5; there is no DNA to check the TCRdb D call of TRBD1. CDR1 and CDR2 from the germline V gene are MGHRA and YSYEKL. This CDR3 contains 18 residues.

The rearrangement links TRBV24-1 to TRBJ2-2; TCRdb's D gene call, TRBD1, goes unchecked for lack of DNA. In germline, CDR1 is KGHDR, CDR2 SFDVKD. CDR3 length equals 15 residues. CDR3 in amino acids: CATSDSGTYSGELFF.

The chain is built from TRBV2 and TRBJ2-2; TCRdb calls TRBD2, which cannot be checked without DNA. CDR1 is SNHLY, CDR2 FYNNEI, per germline. The CDR3 covers 17 residues. The CDR3 spells CASSDSSSSGNTGELFF. Full variable domain (missing parts from reference TRBV2 and TRBJ2-2): EPEVTQTPSHQVTQMGQEVILRCVPISNHLYFYWYRQILGQKVEFLVSFYNNEISEKSEIFDDQFSVERPDGSNFTLKIRSTKLEDSAMYFCASSDSSSSGNTGELFFGEGSRLTVL.

The CDR3 sequence: CATAGQGRTEAFF. The V and J genes are TRBV24-1 and TRBJ1-1; TCRdb's assignment of TRBD1 cannot be checked, as there is no DNA. Looked up from germline, CDR1 is KGHDR and CDR2 is SFDVKD. The CDR3 loop spans 13 amino acids.

The chain joins TRBV20-1 to TRBJ2-1; TCRdb returns TRBD1, unconfirmable since there is no DNA. The germline CDR1 and CDR2 sequences are DFQATT and SNEGSKA (reference sequence). This CDR3 region has 16 residues. CDR3 sequence: CSARLDRSGFYNEQFF.

CDR3 sequence reads: CASSFRGFGNTIYF. This chain joins TRBV5-5 and TRBJ1-3; TCRdb gives TRBD1 as the D gene, but with no DNA this cannot be confirmed. The CDR3 consists of 14 residues. CDR1 and CDR2 from the germline V gene are SGHKS and YYEKEE (reference sequence).

The chain joins TRBV2 to TRBJ1-5; TCRdb outputs TRBD1, but without DNA this stays unchecked. Germline CDR1 reads SNHLY; CDR2 reads FYNNEI. The CDR3 is 16 residues long. This CDR3 reads CASSSRNRVINQPQHF.

This chain joins TRBV6-2 or TRBV6-3 and TRBJ2-5; without DNA, the TCRdb call of TRBD2 cannot be checked. CDR1 is MNHEY and CDR2 is SVGEGT in the germline V gene. The CDR3 loop spans 17 amino acids. The CDR3 loop reads CASSPILAGPTQETQYF.

V gene TRBV24-1 combines with J gene TRBJ2-5; with no DNA, the TCRdb D assignment of TRBD2 cannot be verified. The CDR3 extends over 15 amino acids. Germline CDR1 KGHDR, CDR2 SFDVKD. The CDR3 sequence: CATSDSGTYQETQYF.

The J gene is TRBJ2-2, the V gene TRBV18; the TCRdb call, TRBD2, lacks DNA for checking. The CDR3 is 18 amino acids. Germline V gene lookup returns CDR1 KGHSH and CDR2 LQKENI. CDR3 sequence: CASSPQRLAGVSTGELFF.

This chain joins TRBV19 and TRBJ2-1; lacking DNA, the TRBD1 call made by TCRdb goes unchecked. Germline assignment: CDR1 LNHDA and CDR2 SQIVND (reference sequence). CDR3 size: 13 residues. CDR3: CASTPLTRNEQFF.

The rearrangement links TRBV15 to TRBJ2-7; with no DNA, the TCRdb D assignment of TRBD2 cannot be verified. The CDR3 consists of 16 residues. Germline V lookup: CDR1 LNHNV, CDR2 YYDKDF (reference sequence). This CDR3 is CATSRDRAGQSYEQYF.

The chain recombines TRBV6-2 or TRBV6-3 with TRBJ1-5; TCRdb designates TRBD1, a call that cannot be tested without DNA. The CDR3 spans 13 residues. Germline CDR1 and CDR2: MNHEY and SVGEGT. The CDR3 sequence: CASSYGQNQPQHF.